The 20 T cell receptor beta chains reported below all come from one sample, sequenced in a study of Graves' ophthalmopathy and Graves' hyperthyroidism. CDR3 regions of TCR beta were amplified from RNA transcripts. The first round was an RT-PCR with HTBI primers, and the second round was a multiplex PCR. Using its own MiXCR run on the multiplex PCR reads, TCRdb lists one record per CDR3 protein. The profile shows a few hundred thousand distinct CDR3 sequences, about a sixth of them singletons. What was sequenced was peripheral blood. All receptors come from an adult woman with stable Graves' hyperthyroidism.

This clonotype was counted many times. The CDR3, as DNA: TGTGCCAGCAGCCCTGGGACTAGCGGGCTGCAAGAGACCCAGTACTTC. Its protein is CASSPGTSGLQETQYF. The rearrangement uses TRBV3-1 and TRBJ2-5; 12 bases match TRBD2. The CDR3 totals 16 residues. J lost 2 bases, V lost 4 bases, and 5 bases had no gene match. Germline V gene data show CDR1 as LGHDT and CDR2 as YNNKEL (reference sequence).

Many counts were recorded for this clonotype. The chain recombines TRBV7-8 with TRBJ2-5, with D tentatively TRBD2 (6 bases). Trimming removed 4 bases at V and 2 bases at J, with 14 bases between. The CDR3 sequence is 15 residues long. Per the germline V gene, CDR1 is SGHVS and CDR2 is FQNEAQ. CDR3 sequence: CASSYGLMRQETQYF. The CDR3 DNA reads TGTGCCAGCAGCTATGGACTAATGCGGCAAGAGACCCAGTACTTC.

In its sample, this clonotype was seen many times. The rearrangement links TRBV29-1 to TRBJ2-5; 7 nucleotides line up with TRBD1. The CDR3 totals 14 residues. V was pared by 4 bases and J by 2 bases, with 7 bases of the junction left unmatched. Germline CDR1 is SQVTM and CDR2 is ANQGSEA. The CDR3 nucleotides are TGCAGCGTTGTAGGTGGACAGGAACAAGAGACCCAGTACTTC. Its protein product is CSVVGGQEQETQYF.

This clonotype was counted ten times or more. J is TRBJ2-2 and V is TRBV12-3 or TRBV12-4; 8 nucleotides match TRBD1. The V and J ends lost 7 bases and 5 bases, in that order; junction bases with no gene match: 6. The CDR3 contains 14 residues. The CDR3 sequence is CASISRQGTGELFF. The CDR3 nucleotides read TGTGCCAGCATTTCCCGACAGGGGACCGGGGAGCTGTTTTTT.

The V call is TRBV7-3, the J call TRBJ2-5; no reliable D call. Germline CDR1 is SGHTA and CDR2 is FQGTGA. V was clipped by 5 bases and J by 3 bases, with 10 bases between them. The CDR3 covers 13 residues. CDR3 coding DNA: TGTGCCAGCAGCCCAGGCAGTAAAGAGACCCAGTACTTC. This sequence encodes CASSPGSKETQYF.

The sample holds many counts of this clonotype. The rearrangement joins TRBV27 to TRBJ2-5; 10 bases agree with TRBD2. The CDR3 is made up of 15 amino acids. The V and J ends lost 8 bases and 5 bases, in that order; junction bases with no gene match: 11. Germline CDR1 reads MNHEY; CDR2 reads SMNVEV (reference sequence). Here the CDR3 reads CASRLAGVGEETQYF. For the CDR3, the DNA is TGTGCCAGCCGTCTAGCGGGAGTTGGAGAGGAGACCCAGTACTTC.

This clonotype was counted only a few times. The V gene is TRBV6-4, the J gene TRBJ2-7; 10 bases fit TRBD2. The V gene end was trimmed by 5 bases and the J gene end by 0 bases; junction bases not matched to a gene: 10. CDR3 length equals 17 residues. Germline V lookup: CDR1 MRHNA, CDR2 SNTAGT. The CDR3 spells CASSRLSGRIDSYEQYF. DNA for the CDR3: TGTGCCAGCAGTCGACTTAGCGGGAGGATTGACTCCTACGAGCAGTACTTC.

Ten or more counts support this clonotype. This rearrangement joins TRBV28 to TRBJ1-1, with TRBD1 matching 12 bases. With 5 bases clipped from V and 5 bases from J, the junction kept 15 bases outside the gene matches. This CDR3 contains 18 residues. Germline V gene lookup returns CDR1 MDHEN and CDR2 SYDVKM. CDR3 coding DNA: TGTGCCAGCAGTCCGCCCGGGACAGGGGGCGCAGGGGGGACTGAAGCTTTCTTT. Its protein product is CASSPPGTGGAGGTEAFF.

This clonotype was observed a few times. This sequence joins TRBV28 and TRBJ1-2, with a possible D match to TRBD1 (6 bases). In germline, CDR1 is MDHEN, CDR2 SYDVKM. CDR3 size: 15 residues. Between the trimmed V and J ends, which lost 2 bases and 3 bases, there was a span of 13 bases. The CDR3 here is CASSLTGGSHYGYTF. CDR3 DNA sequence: TGTGCCAGCAGTTTAACGGGGGGCTCTCACTATGGCTACACCTTC.

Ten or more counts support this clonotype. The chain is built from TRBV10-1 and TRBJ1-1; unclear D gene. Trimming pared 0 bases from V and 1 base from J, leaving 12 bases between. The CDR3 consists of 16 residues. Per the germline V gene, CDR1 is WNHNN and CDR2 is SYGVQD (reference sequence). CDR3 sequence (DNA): TGCGCCAGCAGTGAGTCCGGGTCTTGGTCGAACACTGAAGCTTTCTTT. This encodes CASSESGSWSNTEAFF.

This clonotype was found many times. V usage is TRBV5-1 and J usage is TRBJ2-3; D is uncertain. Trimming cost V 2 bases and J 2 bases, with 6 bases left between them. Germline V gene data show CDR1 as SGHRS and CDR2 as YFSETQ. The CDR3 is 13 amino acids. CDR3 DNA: TGCGCCAGCAGCTTCGGATTCACAGATACGCAGTATTTT. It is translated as CASSFGFTDTQYF.

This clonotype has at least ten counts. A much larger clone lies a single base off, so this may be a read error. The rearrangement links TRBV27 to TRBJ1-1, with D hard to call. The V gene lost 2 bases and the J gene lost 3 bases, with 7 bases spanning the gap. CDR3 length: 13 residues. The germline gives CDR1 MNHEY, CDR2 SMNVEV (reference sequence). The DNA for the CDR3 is TGTGCCAGCAGTTTAAAAGGGTACACTGAAGCTTTCTTT. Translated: CASSLKGYTEAFF.

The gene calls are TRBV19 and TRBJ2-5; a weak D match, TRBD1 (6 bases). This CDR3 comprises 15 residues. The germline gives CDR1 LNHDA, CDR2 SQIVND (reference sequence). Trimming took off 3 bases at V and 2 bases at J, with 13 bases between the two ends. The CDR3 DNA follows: TGTGCCAGTAGTATGGTGTCGGACAGACAAGAGACCCAGTACTTC. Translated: CASSMVSDRQETQYF.

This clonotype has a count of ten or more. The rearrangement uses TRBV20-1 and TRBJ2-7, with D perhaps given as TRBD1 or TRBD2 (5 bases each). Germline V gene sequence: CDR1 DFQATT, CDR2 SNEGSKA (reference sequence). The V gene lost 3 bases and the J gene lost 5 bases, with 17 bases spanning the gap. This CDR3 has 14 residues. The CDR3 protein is CSASGPVGTHEQYF. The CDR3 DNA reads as TGCAGTGCTAGCGGCCCAGTAGGGACCCACGAGCAGTACTTC.

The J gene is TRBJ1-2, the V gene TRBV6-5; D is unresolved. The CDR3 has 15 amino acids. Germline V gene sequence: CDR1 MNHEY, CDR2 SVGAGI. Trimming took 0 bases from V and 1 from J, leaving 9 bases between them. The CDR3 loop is CASSYSNRVNYGYTF. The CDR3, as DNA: TGTGCCAGCAGTTACTCTAATCGGGTTAACTATGGCTACACCTTC.

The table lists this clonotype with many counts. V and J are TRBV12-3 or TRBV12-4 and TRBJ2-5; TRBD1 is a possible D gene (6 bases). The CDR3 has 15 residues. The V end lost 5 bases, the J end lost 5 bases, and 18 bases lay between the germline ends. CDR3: CASSEQGGGMETQYF. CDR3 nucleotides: TGTGCCAGCAGTGAACAGGGTGGGGGTATGGAGACCCAGTACTTC.

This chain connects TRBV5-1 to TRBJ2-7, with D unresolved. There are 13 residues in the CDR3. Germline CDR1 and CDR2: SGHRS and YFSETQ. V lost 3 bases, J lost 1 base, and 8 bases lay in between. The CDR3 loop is CASSSLLSYEQYF. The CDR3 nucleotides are TGCGCCAGCAGCTCACTACTTTCCTACGAGCAGTACTTC. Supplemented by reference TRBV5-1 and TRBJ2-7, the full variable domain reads KAGVTQTPRYLIKTRGQQVTLSCSPISGHRSVSWYQQTPGQGLQFLFEYFSETQRNKGNFPGRFSGRQFSNSRSEMNVSTLELGDSALYLCASSSLLSYEQYFGPGTRLTVT.

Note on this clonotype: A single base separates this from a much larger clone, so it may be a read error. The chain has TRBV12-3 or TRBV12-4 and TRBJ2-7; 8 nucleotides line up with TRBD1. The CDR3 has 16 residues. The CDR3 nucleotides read TGTGCCAGCAGCTCAACCGGGACAGGTACTATGTACGAGCAGTGCTTC. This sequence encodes CASSSTGTGTMYEQCF.

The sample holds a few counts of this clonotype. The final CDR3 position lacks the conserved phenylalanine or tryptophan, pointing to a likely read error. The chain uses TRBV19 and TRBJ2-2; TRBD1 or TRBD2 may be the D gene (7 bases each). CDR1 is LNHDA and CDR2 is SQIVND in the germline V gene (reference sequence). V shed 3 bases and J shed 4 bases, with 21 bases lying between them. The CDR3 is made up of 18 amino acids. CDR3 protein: CASSIDERDSKFTGELFS. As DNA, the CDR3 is TGTGCCAGTAGTATTGATGAGCGGGACAGCAAATTCACCGGGGAGCTGTTTTCT.

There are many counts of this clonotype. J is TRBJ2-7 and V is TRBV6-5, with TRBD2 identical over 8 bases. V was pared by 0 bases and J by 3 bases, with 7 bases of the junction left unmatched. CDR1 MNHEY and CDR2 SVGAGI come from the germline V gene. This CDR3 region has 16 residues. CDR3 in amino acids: CASSYSMSGTSYEQYF. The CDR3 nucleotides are TGTGCCAGCAGTTACTCTATGTCCGGGACTAGCTACGAGCAGTACTTC.